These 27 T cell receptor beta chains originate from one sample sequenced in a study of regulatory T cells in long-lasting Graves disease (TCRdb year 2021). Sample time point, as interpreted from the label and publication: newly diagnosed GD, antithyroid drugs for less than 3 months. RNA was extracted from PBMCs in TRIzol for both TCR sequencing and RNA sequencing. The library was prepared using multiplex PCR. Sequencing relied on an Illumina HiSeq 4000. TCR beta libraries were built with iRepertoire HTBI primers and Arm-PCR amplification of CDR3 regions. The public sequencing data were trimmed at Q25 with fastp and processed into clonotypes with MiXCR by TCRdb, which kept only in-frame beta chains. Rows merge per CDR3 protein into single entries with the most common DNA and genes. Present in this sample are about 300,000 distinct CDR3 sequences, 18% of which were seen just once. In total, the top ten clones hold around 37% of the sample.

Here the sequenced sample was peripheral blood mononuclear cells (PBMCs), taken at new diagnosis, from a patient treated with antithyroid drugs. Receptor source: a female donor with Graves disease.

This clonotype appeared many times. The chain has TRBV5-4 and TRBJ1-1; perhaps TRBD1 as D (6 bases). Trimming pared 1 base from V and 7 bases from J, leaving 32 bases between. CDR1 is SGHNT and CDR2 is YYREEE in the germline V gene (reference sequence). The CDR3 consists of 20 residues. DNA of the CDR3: TGTGCCAGCAGCTTGACTGGGGTAAGGGGGGTCGTGAGGGAAGTCAGTGAAGCTTTCTTT. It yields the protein CASSLTGVRGVVREVSEAFF.

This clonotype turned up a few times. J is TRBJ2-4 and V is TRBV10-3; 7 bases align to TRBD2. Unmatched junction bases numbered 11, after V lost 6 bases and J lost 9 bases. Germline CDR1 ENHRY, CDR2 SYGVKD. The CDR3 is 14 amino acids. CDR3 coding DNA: TGTGCCATCAGCCCAGGTGGGGGGGGAGGCATTCAGTACTTC. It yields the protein CAISPGGGGGIQYF.

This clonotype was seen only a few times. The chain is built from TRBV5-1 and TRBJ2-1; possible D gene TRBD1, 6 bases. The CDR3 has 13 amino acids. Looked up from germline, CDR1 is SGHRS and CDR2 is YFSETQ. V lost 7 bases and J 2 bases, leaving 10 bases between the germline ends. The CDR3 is CASRGGTYNEQFF. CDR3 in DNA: TGCGCCAGCCGAGGGGGTACCTACAATGAGCAGTTCTTC.

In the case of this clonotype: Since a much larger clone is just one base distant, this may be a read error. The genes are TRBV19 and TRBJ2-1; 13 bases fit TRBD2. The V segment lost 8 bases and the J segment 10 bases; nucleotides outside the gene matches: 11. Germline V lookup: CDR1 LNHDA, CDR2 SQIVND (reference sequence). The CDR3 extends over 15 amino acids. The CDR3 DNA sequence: TGTGCCAGTCGGACTAGCGGGAGTGGGAGCTACGAGCAGTTCTTC. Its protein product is CASRTSGSGSYEQFF.

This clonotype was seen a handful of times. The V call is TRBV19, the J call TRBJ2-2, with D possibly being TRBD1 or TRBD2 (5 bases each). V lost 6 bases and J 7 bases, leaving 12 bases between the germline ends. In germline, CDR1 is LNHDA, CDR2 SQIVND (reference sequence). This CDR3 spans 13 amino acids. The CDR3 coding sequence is TGTGCCAGTAGGTGGGACCGATACGGGGAGCTGTTTTTT. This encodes CASRWDRYGELFF.

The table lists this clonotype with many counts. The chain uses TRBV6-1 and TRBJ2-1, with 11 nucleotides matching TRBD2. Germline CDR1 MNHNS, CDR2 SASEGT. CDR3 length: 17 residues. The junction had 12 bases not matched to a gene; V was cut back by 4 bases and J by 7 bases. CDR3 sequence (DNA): TGTGCCAGCAGTGTTGGGTTAGCGGGAGGGCCTGGGAATGAGCAGTTCTTC. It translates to CASSVGLAGGPGNEQFF.

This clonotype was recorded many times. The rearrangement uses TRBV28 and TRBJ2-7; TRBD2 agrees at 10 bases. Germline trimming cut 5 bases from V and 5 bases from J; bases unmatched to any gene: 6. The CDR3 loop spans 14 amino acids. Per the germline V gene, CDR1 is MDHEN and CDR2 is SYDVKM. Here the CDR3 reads CASSLLAGAHEQYF. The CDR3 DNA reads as TGTGCCAGCAGTCTCCTAGCGGGAGCTCACGAGCAGTACTTC.

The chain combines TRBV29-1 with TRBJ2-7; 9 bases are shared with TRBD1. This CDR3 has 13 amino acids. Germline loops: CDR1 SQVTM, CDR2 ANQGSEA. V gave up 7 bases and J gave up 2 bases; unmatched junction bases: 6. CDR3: CSAAQGAAYEQYF. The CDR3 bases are TGCAGCGCGGCACAGGGGGCGGCCTACGAGCAGTACTTC.

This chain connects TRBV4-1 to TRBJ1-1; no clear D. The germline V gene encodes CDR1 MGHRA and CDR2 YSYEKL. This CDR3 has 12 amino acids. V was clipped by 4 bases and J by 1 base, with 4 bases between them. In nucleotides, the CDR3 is TGCGCCAGCAGCCGGCCGAACACTGAAGCTTTCTTT. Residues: CASSRPNTEAFF.

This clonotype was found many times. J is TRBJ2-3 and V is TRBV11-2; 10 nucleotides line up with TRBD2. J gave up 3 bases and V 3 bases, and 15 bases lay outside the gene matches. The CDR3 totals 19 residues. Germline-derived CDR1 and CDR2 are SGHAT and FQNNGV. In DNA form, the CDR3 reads TGTGCCAGCAGCTTTAGTACTAGCGGGATACTTGGGCAAACAGATACGCAGTATTTT. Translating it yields CASSFSTSGILGQTDTQYF.

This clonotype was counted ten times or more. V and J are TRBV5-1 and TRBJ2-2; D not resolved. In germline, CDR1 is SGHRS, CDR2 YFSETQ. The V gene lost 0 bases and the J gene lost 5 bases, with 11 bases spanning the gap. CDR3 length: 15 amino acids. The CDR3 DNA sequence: TGCGCCAGCAGCTTGGAGGAGTACTCTACCGGGGAGCTGTTTTTT. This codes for CASSLEEYSTGELFF.

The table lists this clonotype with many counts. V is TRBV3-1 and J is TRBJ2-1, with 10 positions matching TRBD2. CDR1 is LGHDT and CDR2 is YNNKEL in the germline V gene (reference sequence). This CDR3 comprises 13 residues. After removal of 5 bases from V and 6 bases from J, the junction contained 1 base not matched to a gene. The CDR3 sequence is CASSKREGNEQFF. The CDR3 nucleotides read TGTGCCAGCAGCAAGCGGGAGGGCAATGAGCAGTTCTTC.

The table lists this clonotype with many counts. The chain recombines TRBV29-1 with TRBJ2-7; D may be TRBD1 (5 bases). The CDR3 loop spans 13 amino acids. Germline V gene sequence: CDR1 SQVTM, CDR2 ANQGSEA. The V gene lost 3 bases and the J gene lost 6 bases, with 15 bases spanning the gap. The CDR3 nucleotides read TGCAGCGTTGACCAGGGATGGCCGGGCGAGCAGTACTTC. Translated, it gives CSVDQGWPGEQYF.

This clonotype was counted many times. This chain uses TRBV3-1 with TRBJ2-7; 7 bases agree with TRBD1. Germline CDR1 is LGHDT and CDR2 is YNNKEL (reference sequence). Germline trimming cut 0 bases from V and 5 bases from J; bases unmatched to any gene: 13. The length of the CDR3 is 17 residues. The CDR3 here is CASSQDGPSGGPHEQYF. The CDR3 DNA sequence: TGTGCCAGCAGCCAAGACGGGCCGTCAGGGGGTCCCCACGAGCAGTACTTC.

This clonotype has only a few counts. The CDR3 is CASSGFSEREPSTDTQHF. CDR3 DNA sequence: TGTGCCAGCAGCGGATTCTCCGAGCGGGAGCCGAGCACAGATACGCAGCATTTT. This chain connects TRBV9 to TRBJ2-3; no definite D call. The J call may be wrong; the DNA end is better matched by TRBJ1-5. The germline gives CDR1 SGDLS, CDR2 YYNGEE. The CDR3 runs to 18 residues.

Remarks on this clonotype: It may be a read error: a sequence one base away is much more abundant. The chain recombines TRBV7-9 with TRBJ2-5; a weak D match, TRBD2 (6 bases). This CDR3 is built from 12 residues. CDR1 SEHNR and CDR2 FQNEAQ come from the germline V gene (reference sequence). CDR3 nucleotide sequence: TGTGCCAGCAGACCGTCGGGGGAGAGCCAGTACTTC. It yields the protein CASRPSGESQYF.

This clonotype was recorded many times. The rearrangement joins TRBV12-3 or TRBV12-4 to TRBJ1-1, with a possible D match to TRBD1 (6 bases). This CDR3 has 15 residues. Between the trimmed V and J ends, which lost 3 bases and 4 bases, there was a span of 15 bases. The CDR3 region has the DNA TGTGCCAGCAGTTTTTCAGGGGATCGTTCCACTGAAGCTTTCTTT. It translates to CASSFSGDRSTEAFF.

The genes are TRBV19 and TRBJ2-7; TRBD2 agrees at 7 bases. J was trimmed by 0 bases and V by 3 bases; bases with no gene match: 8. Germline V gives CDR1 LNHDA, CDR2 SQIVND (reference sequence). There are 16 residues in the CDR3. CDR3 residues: CASSMGGESSSYEQYF. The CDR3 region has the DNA TGTGCCAGTAGTATGGGGGGGGAGTCTAGCTCCTACGAGCAGTACTTC.

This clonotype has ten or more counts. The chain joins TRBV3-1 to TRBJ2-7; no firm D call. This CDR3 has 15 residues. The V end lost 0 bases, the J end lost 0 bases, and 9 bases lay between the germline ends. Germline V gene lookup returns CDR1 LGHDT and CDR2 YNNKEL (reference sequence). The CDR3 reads CASSQDASLSYEQYF. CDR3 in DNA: TGTGCCAGCAGCCAAGATGCGAGCCTCTCCTACGAGCAGTACTTC.

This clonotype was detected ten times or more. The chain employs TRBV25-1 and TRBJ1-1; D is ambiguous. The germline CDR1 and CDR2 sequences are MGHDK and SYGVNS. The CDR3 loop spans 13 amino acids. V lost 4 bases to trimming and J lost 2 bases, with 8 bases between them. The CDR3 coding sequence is TGTGCCAGCAGTGTTGACGAAAACACTGAAGCTTTCTTT. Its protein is CASSVDENTEAFF.

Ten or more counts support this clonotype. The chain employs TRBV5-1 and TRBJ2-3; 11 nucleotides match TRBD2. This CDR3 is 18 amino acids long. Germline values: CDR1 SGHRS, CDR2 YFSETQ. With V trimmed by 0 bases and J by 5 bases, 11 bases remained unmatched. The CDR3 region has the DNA TGCGCCAGCAGCTTGGTTGGGACTAGCGGACCGTCCCTAGATACGCAGTATTTT. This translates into CASSLVGTSGPSLDTQYF.

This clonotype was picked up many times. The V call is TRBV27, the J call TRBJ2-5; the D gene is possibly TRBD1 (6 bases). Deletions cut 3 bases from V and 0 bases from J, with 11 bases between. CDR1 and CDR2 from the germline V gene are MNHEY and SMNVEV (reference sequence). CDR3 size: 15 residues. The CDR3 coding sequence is TGTGCCAGCAGTTTTGGGGGCAGGTACCAAGAGACCCAGTACTTC. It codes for CASSFGGRYQETQYF.

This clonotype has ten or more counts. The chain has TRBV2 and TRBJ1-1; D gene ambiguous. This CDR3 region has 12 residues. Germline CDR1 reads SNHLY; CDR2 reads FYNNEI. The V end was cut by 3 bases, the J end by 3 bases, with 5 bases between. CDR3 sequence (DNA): TGTGCCAGCAGTGAGATTTACACTGAAGCTTTCTTT. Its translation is CASSEIYTEAFF.

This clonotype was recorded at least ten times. As DNA, the CDR3 is TGCGCCAGCAGCCCCCGCATCTCCTACGAGCAGTACTTC. Its protein product is CASSPRISYEQYF. The chain employs TRBV5-1 and TRBJ2-7; D call uncertain. The germline V gene has CDR1 SGHRS and CDR2 YFSETQ. The CDR3 spans 13 residues. The germline V and J ends were trimmed by 4 bases and 0 bases, with 8 bases remaining between them.

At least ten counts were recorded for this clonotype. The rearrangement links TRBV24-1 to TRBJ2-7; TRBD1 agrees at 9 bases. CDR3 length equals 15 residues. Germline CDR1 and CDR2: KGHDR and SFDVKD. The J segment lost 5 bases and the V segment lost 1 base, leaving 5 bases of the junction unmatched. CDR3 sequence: CATSDLGTGTNEQYF. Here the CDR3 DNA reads TGTGCCACCAGTGATTTAGGGACAGGGACCAACGAGCAGTACTTC.

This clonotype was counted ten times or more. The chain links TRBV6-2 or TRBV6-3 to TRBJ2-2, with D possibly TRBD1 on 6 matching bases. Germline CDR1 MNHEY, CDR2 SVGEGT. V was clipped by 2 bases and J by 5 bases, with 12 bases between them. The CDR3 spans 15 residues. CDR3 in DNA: TGTGCCAGCAGTTACCTTAGCCAGGGGACCGGGGAGCTGTTTTTT. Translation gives CASSYLSQGTGELFF.

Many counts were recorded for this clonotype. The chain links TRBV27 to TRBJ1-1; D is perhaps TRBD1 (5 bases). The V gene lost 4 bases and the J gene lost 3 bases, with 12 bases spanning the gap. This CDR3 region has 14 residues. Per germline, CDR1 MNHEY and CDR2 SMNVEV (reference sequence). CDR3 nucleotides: TGTGCCAGCAGTTCCCAGGGCTGGGACACTGAAGCTTTCTTT. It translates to CASSSQGWDTEAFF.